Each of the 9 T cell receptor beta chains below was sequenced from the same sample in a study of CD8 T cells in Susac syndrome. RNA totalling 0.5 to 1 ug underwent reverse transcription with random hexamers. TCRdb ran MiXCR on the immunoSEQ multiplex PCR reads and lists one entry per CDR3 protein. Of 400,000 or so distinct CDR3 sequences listed, 85% to 90% are singletons. The specimen sequenced was CD8+ T cells from PBMCs. Receptors were obtained from a human donor with multiple sclerosis.

V is TRBV5-4 and J is TRBJ2-5; D assignment may be TRBD1 or TRBD2 (5 bases each). The V and J ends lost 4 bases and 3 bases respectively, with 16 bases between them. The length of the CDR3 is 15 residues. Germline V gives CDR1 SGHNT, CDR2 YYREEE (reference sequence). The CDR3 protein is CASSRRIGGEETQYF. In DNA, the CDR3 is TGTGCCAGCAGCAGAAGGATTGGGGGAGAAGAGACCCAGTACTTC.

The rearrangement links TRBV7-9 to TRBJ1-1, with TRBD1 as a possible D gene (6 bases). The V gene lost 4 bases and the J gene lost 1 base, with 13 bases spanning the gap. This CDR3 is 15 amino acids long. The germline V gene encodes CDR1 SEHNR and CDR2 FQNEAQ (reference sequence). The DNA of the CDR3 is TGTGCCAGCAGCTCTCACAGGGAGGGGAACACTGAAGCTTTCTTT. Its translation is CASSSHREGNTEAFF.

To note about this clonotype: The CDR3 does not end in the conserved phenylalanine or tryptophan, so this is likely a read error. V and J are TRBV5-4 and TRBJ2-7; D not certain. The CDR3 spans 12 residues. Germline loops: CDR1 SGHNT, CDR2 YYREEE (reference sequence). V was shortened by 1 base and J by 5 bases, with 7 bases between the two germline ends. The CDR3 loop reads CASSLKPNEQYS. In DNA form, the CDR3 reads TGTGCCAGCAGCTTGAAACCTAACGAGCAGTACTCC.

This clonotype was observed once. The chain is built from TRBV12-3 or TRBV12-4 and TRBJ2-3; D remains unclear. There are 14 residues in the CDR3. V was pared by 7 bases and J by 1 base, with 12 bases between. The CDR3 loop is CASTLVIGTDTQYF. The CDR3 bases are TGTGCCAGCACCCTAGTCATTGGCACAGATACGCAGTATTTT.

V and J are TRBV10-3 and TRBJ2-1, with TRBD2 matching 9 bases. The CDR3 is 14 residues long. V was clipped by 4 bases and J by 5 bases; unmatched bases: 3. Germline V gives CDR1 ENHRY, CDR2 SYGVKD. The DNA of the CDR3 is TGTGCCATCAGTGGACTAGCGGTTAACAATGAGCAGTTCTTC. Protein sequence: CAISGLAVNNEQFF.

This sequence joins TRBV12-5 and TRBJ2-5; TRBD1 or TRBD2 may be the D gene (7 bases each). CDR1 and CDR2 (germline): LGHNT, FRNRAP. V lost 7 bases and J 1 base, leaving 19 bases between the germline ends. This CDR3 is built from 16 residues. The CDR3 DNA sequence: TGTGCTAGTGCAGTAACCGTCAGGGGGGGCCAAGAGACCCAGTACTTC. Its protein is CASAVTVRGGQETQYF.

In DNA form, the CDR3 reads TGTGCCAGCAGCTCTACGACAGGGGGAAATCAGCCCCAGCATTTT. Its protein product is CASSSTTGGNQPQHF. The chain has TRBV7-9 and TRBJ1-5, with TRBD1 matching 9 bases. The V gene's germline CDR1 is SEHNR and CDR2 FQNEAQ (reference sequence). The J segment lost 4 bases and the V segment lost 4 bases, leaving 5 bases of the junction unmatched. This CDR3 is built from 15 residues.

This sequence joins TRBV11-2 and TRBJ2-1; TRBD2 matches at 12 bases. The CDR3 loop spans 17 amino acids. Trimming cost V 3 bases and J 5 bases; bases outside gene matches: 8. Germline CDR1 SGHAT, CDR2 FQNNGV. CDR3: CASSFRLAGVPHNEQFF. DNA for the CDR3: TGTGCCAGCAGCTTCCGACTAGCGGGAGTCCCCCACAATGAGCAGTTCTTC.

V and J are TRBV30 and TRBJ1-2; D unresolved. V lost 3 bases to trimming and J lost 4 bases, with 3 bases between them. The germline gives CDR1 GTSNPN, CDR2 SVGIG (reference sequence). The CDR3 is 10 residues long. CDR3 region: CAWRVYGYTF. CDR3 sequence (DNA): TGTGCCTGGAGAGTCTATGGCTACACCTTC.